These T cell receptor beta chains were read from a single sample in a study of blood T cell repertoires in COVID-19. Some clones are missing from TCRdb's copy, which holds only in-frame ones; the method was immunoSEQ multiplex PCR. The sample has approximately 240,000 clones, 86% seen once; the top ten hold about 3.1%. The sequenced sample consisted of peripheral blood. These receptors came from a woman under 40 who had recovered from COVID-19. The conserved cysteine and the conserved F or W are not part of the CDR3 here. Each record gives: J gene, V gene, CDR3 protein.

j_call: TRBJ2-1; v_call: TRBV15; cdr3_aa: ATSREGLGSYNEQF
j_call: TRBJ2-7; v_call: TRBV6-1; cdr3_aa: ASSWTDYEQY
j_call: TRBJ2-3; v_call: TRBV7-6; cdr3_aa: ASSLLAGGLGDTQY
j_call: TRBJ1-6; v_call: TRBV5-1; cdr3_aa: ASSLGTGGNSPLH
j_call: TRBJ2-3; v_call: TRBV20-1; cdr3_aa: SASGWGGTTDTQY
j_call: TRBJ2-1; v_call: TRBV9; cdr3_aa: ASSALAGDYNEQF
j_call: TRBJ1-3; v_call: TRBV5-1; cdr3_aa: ASSVSGNTIY
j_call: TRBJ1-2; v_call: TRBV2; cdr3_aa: ASSEEGLEYGYT
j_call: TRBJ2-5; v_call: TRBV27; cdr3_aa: ASSLSGGQETQY
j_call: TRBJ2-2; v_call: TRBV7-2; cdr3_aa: ASSLRTILGELF
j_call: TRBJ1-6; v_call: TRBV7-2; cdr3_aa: ASSLSFAPGNNSPLH
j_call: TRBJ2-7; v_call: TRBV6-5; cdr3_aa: ASSSVAGGGYEQY
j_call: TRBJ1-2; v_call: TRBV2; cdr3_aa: ASSVLQGNYGYT
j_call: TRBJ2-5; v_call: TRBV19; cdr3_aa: ASTPTGSATQY
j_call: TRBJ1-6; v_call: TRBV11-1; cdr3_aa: ASSLSPGTENSPLH
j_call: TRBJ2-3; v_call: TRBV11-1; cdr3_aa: ASSLTSGASTDTQY
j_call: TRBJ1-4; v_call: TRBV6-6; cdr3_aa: ASSSPDRVDEKLF
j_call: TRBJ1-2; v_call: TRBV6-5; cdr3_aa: ASRDGQWANYGYT
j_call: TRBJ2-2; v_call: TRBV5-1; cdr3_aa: ASSPRGRGDTGELF
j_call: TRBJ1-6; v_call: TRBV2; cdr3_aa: ASRETGEAYSPLH
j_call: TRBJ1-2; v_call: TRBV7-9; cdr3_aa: ASSPGQYDGYT
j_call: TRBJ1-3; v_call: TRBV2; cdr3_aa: ASLGTTQNTIY